The 15 T cell receptor beta chains reported below all come from one sample, sequenced in a study of cytomegalovirus exposure and HLA in healthy donors. Primers: 60 Vbeta forward and 13 Jbeta reverse. TCRdb's table, derived via immunoSEQ multiplex PCR, lists solely in-frame clones and lacks some. The sample gives 150,000 to 200,000 clones, 70% to 90% of which show up once; about 9.3% is in the top ten. What was sequenced was PBMCs. These TCRs come from a man aged 18 to 29 in good health and CMV-seropositive.

This chain links TRBV29-1 with TRBJ2-3; 14 bases agree with TRBD2. CDR3 length: 13 residues. V lost 7 bases and J lost 3; bases outside the gene matches: 0. CDR1 and CDR2 (germline): SQVTM, ANQGSEA. The CDR3, as DNA: TGCAGCGGACTAGCGGGAGGGACAGATACGCAGTATTTT. It codes for CSGLAGGTDTQYF.

Note on this clone: The sample has other DNA sequences that encode this CDR3 too. The chain combines TRBV6-6 with TRBJ2-5; weak D call: TRBD1 (6 bases). The CDR3 contains 14 residues. V lost 0 bases and J lost 4, with 9 bases in between. Germline V lookup: CDR1 MNHNY, CDR2 SVGAGI (reference sequence). This CDR3 reads CASSYSGGGETQYF. CDR3 sequence (DNA): TGTGCCAGCAGTTACTCTGGGGGCGGAGAGACCCAGTACTTC.

This chain links TRBV30 with TRBJ1-4; TRBD1 agrees at 8 bases. The J segment lost 8 bases and the V segment lost 5 bases, leaving 10 bases of the junction unmatched. Germline CDR1 and CDR2: GTSNPN and SVGIG (reference sequence). This CDR3 comprises 14 residues. CDR3 amino acids: CAWGKQGVGEKLFF. In DNA form, the CDR3 reads TGTGCCTGGGGGAAACAGGGGGTCGGGGAAAAACTGTTTTTT.

The gene calls are TRBV10-1 and TRBJ2-1; TRBD1 matches at 8 bases. The junction had 6 bases not matched to a gene; V was cut back by 3 bases and J by 8 bases. The V gene's germline CDR1 is WNHNN and CDR2 SYGVQD (reference sequence). The length of the CDR3 is 14 residues. The CDR3 is CASSESGRGHEQFF. CDR3 nucleotide sequence: TGCGCCAGCAGTGAATCTGGCAGGGGGCATGAGCAGTTCTTC.

The V and J genes are TRBV4-3 and TRBJ1-3; TRBD1 might be the D (6 bases). The length of the CDR3 is 15 residues. The germline V gene encodes CDR1 LGHNA and CDR2 YSLEER. V was pared by 1 base and J by 7 bases, with 14 bases between. The CDR3 DNA sequence: TGCGCCAGCAGCCAAGGGACATCCACAGGGAACACCATATATTTT. The encoded protein is CASSQGTSTGNTIYF.

This rearrangement joins TRBV10-3 to TRBJ2-7; D may be TRBD2 (6 bases). Deletions cut 10 bases from V and 3 bases from J, with 19 bases between. The germline gives CDR1 ENHRY, CDR2 SYGVKD. The CDR3 covers 14 residues. CDR3 in amino acids: CATRPEGTVYEQYF. CDR3 DNA: TGTGCCACCCGCCCGGAGGGGACTGTCTACGAGCAGTACTTC.

This clone has just one count. This chain links TRBV7-3 with TRBJ2-3, with D hard to call. Germline V gives CDR1 SGHTA, CDR2 FQGTGA. CDR3 length: 12 residues. V shed 5 bases and J shed 6 bases, with 9 bases lying between them. CDR3 sequence (DNA): TGTGCCAGCAGCCCCGGTCCGGATACGCAGTATTTT. It codes for CASSPGPDTQYF.

The V call is TRBV4-2, the J call TRBJ1-1, with 9 positions matching TRBD1. V was clipped by 2 bases and J by 4 bases; unmatched bases: 14. The CDR3 covers 18 residues. CDR1 is LGHNA and CDR2 is YNFKEQ in the germline V gene. The CDR3 bases are TGTGCCAGCAGCCAACTCCTCCCGGGACAGGGCATAGGCACTGAAGCTTTCTTT. The encoded protein is CASSQLLPGQGIGTEAFF.

This chain joins TRBV7-2 and TRBJ2-7; 10 nucleotides align to TRBD1. V gave up 4 bases and J gave up 4 bases; unmatched junction bases: 10. CDR3 length: 16 residues. The germline V gene has CDR1 SGHTA and CDR2 FQGNSA. CDR3 in DNA: TGTGCCAGCAGCTCGGCCCGGGACAGGGGACGGTACGAGCAGTACTTC. This translates into CASSSARDRGRYEQYF.

V usage is TRBV4-1 and J usage is TRBJ2-7; TRBD1 matches at 7 bases. The V gene end was trimmed by 0 bases and the J gene end by 9 bases; junction bases not matched to a gene: 8. There are 14 residues in the CDR3. Germline V gene sequence: CDR1 MGHRA, CDR2 YSYEKL. CDR3 sequence (DNA): TGCGCCAGCAGCCAAGATGAGATGACAGGGCGGCAGTACTTC. It specifies CASSQDEMTGRQYF.

This clone was found once. The chain joins TRBV28 to TRBJ2-6; tentative D call: TRBD2 (6 bases). The CDR3 runs 19 residues. The V gene lost 6 bases and the J gene lost 1 base, with 22 bases spanning the gap. CDR1 and CDR2 from the germline V gene are MDHEN and SYDVKM. In DNA, the CDR3 is TGTGCCAGCAGCCCCGTCCGCGGGACGGAATCTTCTGGGGCCAACGTCCTGACTTTC. As protein: CASSPVRGTESSGANVLTF.

This chain uses TRBV9 with TRBJ2-1; 9 bases agree with TRBD2. Germline V gene data show CDR1 as SGDLS and CDR2 as YYNGEE. J was trimmed by 5 bases and V by 0 bases; bases with no gene match: 6. This CDR3 contains 16 residues. The CDR3 reads CASSVVGRGGDNEQFF. CDR3 DNA sequence: TGTGCCAGCAGCGTAGTAGGGCGGGGGGGGGACAATGAGCAGTTCTTC.

The chain uses TRBV4-2 and TRBJ1-5; a possible D gene is TRBD1 (5 bases). The CDR3 consists of 16 residues. With 0 bases removed from V and 2 bases from J, the gap between germline ends came to 11 bases. CDR1 is LGHNA and CDR2 is YNFKEQ in the germline V gene. In DNA, the CDR3 is TGTGCCAGCAGCCAAGATAGGACATCAGGCAATCAGCCCCAGCATTTT. It specifies CASSQDRTSGNQPQHF.

The chain recombines TRBV5-1 with TRBJ1-1; 9 bases are shared with TRBD1. With V trimmed by 2 bases and J by 1 base, 6 bases remained unmatched. CDR1 SGHRS and CDR2 YFSETQ come from the germline V gene. This CDR3 spans 16 amino acids. CDR3 in DNA: TGCGCCAGCAGCTTCGATACGGGACAGGGGAACACTGAAGCTTTCTTT. Its protein is CASSFDTGQGNTEAFF.

The chain couples TRBV14 to TRBJ1-3; possible D gene TRBD1, 6 bases. CDR1 and CDR2 (germline): SGHDN, FVKESK. This CDR3 region has 17 residues. Trimming removed 1 base at V and 0 bases at J, with 13 bases between. CDR3 sequence reads: CASSQGRGPISGNTIYF. CDR3 in DNA: TGTGCCAGCAGCCAAGGCAGGGGCCCTATCTCTGGAAACACCATATATTTT.